This section outlines one T cell receptor (beta chain) sequence together with its context. This sample is drawn from a study of shared clonotypes between healthy human individuals. Clones were read by immunoSEQ multiplex PCR, and TCRdb kept only the in-frame ones, dropping some. The repertoire holds about 2.4 million clones, with more than 85% as singletons. All of the donors resided in Nashville, Tennessee, and each was a Caucasian adult. Sequenced sample: naive CD4+ T cells from PBMCs. Subset noted: CD45RA+ positively selected. The receptor comes from a man in his late teens or twenties in good health. Some clones in this sample may be carry-over from other donors' samples.

The DNA for the CDR3 is TGTGCCAGCATTCGCCGGCGAGGAGGGGCTAACTATGGCTACACCTTC. This sequence encodes CASIRRRGGANYGYTF. The chain joins TRBV28 to TRBJ1-2; TRBD1 might be the D (5 bases). The CDR3 covers 16 residues. Trimming stripped 7 bases from V and 0 bases from J, with 18 bases between. Germline-derived CDR1 and CDR2 are MDHEN and SYDVKM.